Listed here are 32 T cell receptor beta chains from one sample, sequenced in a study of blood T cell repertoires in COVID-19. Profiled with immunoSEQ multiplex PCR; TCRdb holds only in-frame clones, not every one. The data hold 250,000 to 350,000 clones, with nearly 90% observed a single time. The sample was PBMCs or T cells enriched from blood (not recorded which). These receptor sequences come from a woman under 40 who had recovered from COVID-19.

The CDR3 DNA follows: TGCGCCAGCAGCTTGGCCAGTGGAGGTGCTAATTCACCCCTCCACTTT. Protein sequence: CASSLASGGANSPLHF. V usage is TRBV5-1 and J usage is TRBJ1-6; no firm D call. Deletions cut 0 bases from V and 6 bases from J, with 13 bases between. Germline CDR1 SGHRS, CDR2 YFSETQ. This CDR3 region has 16 residues.

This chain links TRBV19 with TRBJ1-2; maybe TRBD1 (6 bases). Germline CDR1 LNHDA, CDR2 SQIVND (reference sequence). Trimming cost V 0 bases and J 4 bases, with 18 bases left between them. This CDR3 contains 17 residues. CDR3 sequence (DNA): TGTGCCAGTAGTATAGAAACACAGGGATGGAGTAGCTATGGCTACACCTTC. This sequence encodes CASSIETQGWSSYGYTF.

The CDR3 sequence: CASSLVFAGATEAFF. In DNA form, the CDR3 reads TGTGCCAGCAGCTTGGTCTTCGCGGGGGCCACTGAAGCTTTCTTT. This chain uses TRBV5-5 with TRBJ1-1; maybe TRBD1 (6 bases). The CDR3 length is 15 residues. Trimming pared 0 bases from V and 4 bases from J, leaving 13 bases between. Germline-derived CDR1 and CDR2 are SGHKS and YYEKEE (reference sequence). The full variable domain, its missing parts supplied by reference TRBV5-5 and TRBJ1-1, is DAGVTQSPTHLIKTRGQQVTLRCSPISGHKSVSWYQQVLGQGPQFIFQYYEKEERGRGNFPDRFSARQFPNYSSELNVNALLLGDSALYLCASSLVFAGATEAFFGQGTRLTVV.

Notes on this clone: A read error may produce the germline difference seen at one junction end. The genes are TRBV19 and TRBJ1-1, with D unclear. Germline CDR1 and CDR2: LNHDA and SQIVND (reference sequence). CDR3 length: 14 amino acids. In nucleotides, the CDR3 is TGTGCCAGTACCGAACTCCGGGTCGGAGGATCACGGCTCTTT. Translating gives CASTELRVGGSRLF. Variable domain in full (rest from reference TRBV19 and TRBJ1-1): DGGITQSPKYLFRKEGQNVTLSCEQNLNHDAMYWYRQDPGQGLRLIYYSQIVNDFQKGDIAEGYSVSREKKESFPLTVTSAQKNPTAFYLCASTELRVGGSRLFGQGTRLTVV.

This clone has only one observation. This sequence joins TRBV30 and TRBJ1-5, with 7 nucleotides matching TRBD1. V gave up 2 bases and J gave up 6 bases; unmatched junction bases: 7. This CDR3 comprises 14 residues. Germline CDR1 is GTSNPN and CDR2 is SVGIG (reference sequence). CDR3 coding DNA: TGTGCCTGGAGTCCAACAGGGGTGGGTCAGCCCCAGCATTTT. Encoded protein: CAWSPTGVGQPQHF.

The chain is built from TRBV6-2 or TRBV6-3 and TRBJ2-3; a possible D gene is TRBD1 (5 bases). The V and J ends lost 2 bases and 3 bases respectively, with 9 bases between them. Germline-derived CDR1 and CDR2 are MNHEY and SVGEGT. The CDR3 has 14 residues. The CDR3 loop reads CASSYIGETDTQYF. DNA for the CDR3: TGTGCCAGCAGTTACATAGGGGAAACAGATACGCAGTATTTT.

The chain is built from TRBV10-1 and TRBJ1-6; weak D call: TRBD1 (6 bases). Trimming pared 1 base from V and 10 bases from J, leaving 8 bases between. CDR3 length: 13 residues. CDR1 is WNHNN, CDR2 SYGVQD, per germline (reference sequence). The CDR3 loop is CASSEYRESPLHF. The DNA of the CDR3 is TGCGCCAGCAGTGAGTACAGGGAATCACCCCTCCACTTT.

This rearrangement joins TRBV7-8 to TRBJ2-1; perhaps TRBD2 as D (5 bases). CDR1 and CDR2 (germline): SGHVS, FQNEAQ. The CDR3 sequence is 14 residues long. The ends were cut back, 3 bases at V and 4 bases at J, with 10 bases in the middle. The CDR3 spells CASSLTTVYNEQFF. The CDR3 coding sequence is TGTGCCAGCAGCTTGACTACGGTTTACAATGAGCAGTTCTTC.

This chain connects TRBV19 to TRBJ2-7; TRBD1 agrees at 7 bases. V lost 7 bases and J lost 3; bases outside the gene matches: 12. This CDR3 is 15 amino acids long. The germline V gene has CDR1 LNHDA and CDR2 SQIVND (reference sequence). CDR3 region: CASNPGAAGGYEQYF. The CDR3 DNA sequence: TGTGCCAGTAACCCAGGCGCCGCAGGGGGCTACGAGCAGTACTTC.

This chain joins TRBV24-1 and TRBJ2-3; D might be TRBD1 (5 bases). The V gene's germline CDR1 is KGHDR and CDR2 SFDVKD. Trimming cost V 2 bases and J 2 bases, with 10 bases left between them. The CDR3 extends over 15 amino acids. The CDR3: CATSDSGPSTDTQYF. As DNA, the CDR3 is TGTGCCACCAGTGATTCAGGGCCATCCACAGATACGCAGTATTTT.

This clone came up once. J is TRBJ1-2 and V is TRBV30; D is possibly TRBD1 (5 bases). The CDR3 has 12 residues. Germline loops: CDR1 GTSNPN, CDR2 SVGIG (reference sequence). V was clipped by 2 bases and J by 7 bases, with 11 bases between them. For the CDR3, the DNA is TGTGCCTGGAGTCCAGGGACTTTTGGCTACACCTTC. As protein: CAWSPGTFGYTF.

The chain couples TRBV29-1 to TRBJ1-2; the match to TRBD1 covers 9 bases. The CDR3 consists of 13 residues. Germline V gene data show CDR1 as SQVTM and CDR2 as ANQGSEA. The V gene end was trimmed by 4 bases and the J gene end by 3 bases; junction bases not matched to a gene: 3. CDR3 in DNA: TGCAGCGTTGTACAGGGGGCGGACTATGGCTACACCTTC. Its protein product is CSVVQGADYGYTF.

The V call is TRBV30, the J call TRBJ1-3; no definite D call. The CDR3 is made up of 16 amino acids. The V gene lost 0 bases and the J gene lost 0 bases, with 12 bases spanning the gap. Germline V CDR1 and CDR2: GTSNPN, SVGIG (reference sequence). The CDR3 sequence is CAWSVGRESSGNTIYF. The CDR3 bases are TGTGCCTGGAGTGTGGGCAGAGAGAGCTCTGGAAACACCATATATTTT.

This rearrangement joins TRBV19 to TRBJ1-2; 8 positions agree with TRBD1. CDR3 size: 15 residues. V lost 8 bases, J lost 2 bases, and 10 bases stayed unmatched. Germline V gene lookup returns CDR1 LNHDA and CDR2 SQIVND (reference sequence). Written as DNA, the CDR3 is TGTGCCAGTCGGACAGGGTCCAGCCTAAACTATGGCTACACCTTC. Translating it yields CASRTGSSLNYGYTF.

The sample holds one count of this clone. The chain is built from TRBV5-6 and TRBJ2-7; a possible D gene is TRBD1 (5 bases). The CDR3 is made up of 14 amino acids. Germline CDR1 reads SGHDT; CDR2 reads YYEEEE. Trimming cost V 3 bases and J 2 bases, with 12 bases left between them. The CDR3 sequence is CASSYAPGTYEQYF. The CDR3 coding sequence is TGTGCCAGCAGCTACGCTCCAGGGACCTACGAGCAGTACTTC.

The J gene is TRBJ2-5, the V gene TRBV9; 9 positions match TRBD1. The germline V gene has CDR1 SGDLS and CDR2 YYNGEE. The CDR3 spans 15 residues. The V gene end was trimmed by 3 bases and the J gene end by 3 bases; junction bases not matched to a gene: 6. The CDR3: CASSASGTGKETQYF. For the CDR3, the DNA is TGTGCCAGCAGCGCTTCCGGGACAGGGAAAGAGACCCAGTACTTC.

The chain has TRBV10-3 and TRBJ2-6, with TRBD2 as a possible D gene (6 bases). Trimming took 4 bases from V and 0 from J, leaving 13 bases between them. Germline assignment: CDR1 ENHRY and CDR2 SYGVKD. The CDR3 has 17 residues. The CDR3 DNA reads TGTGCCATCAGTGCTGTTAAGGGAGGCTCTGGGGCCAACGTCCTGACTTTC. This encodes CAISAVKGGSGANVLTF.

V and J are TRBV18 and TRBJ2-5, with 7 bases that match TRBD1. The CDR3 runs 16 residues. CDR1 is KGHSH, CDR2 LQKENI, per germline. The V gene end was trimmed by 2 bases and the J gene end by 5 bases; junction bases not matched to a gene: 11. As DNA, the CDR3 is TGTGCCAGCTCACCAATGATCTTAGGGACAGCGGAGACCCAGTACTTC. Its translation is CASSPMILGTAETQYF.

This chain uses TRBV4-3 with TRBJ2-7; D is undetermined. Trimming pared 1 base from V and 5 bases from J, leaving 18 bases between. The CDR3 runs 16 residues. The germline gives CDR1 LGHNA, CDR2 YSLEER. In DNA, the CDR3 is TGCGCCAGCAGCCAAGTGCTGGCTAGTGGTTATGACGAGCAGTACTTC. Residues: CASSQVLASGYDEQYF.

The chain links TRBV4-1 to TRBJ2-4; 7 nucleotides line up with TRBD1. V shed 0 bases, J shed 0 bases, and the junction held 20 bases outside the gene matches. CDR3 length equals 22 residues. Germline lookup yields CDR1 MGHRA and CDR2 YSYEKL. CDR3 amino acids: CASSQDLVEQGVFLVAKNIQYF. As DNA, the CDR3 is TGCGCCAGCAGCCAAGATCTGGTAGAGCAGGGGGTTTTTTTAGTAGCCAAAAACATTCAGTACTTC.

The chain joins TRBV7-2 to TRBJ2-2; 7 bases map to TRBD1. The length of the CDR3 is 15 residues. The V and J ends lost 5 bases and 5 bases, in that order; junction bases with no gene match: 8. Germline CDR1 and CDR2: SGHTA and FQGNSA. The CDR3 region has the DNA TGTGCCAGCAGCCAAAAGACAGGGCGTACCGGGGAGCTGTTTTTT. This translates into CASSQKTGRTGELFF.

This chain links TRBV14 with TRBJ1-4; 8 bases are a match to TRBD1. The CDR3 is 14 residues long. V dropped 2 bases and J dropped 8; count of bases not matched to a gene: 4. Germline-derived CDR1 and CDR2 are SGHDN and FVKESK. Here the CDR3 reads CASSQLDREEKLFF. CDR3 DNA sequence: TGTGCCAGCAGCCAATTGGACAGGGAAGAAAAACTGTTTTTT.

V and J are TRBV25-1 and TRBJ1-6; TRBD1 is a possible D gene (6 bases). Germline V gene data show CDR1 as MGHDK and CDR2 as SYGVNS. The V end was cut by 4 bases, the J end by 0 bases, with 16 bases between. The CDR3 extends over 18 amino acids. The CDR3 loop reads CASSGSTGMSSYNSPLHF. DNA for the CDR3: TGTGCCAGCAGTGGATCAACAGGGATGAGCTCCTATAATTCACCCCTCCACTTT.

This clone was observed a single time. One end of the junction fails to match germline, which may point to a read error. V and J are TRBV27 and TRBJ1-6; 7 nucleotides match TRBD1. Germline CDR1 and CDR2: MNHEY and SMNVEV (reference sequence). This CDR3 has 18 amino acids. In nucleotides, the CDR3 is TGTGCCAGCAGTTTCGCCCCGGACAGGAGCTCCCATAATTCACCCCTCCACTTT. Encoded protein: CASSFAPDRSSHNSPLHF.

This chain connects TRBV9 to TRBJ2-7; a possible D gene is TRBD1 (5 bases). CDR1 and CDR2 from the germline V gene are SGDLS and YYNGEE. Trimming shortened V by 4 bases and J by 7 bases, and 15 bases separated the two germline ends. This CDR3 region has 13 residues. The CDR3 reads CASSTSQESEQYF. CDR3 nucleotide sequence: TGTGCCAGCAGCACGTCACAGGAATCGGAGCAGTACTTC.

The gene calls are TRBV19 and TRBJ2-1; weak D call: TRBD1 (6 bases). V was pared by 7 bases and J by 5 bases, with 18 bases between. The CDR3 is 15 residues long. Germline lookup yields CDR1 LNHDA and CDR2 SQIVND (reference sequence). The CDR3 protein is CASNLPGHPDNEQFF. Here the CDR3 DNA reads TGTGCCAGTAACCTACCGGGACACCCGGACAATGAGCAGTTCTTC. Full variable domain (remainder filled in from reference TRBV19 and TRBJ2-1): DGGITQSPKYLFRKEGQNVTLSCEQNLNHDAMYWYRQDPGQGLRLIYYSQIVNDFQKGDIAEGYSVSREKKESFPLTVTSAQKNPTAFYLCASNLPGHPDNEQFFGPGTRLTVL.

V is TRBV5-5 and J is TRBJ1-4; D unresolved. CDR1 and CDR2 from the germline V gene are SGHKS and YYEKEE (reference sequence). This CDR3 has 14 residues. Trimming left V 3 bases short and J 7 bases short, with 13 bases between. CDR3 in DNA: TGTGCCAGCAGCTCCCCGGACGGGAGTGAAAAACTGTTTTTT. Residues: CASSSPDGSEKLFF.

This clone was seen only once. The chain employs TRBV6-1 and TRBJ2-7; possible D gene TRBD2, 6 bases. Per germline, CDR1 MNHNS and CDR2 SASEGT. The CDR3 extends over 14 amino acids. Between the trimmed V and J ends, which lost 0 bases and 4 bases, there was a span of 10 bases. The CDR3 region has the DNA TGTGCCAGCAGTGAAGCGCCTGGGGGGTACGAGCAGTACTTC. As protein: CASSEAPGGYEQYF.

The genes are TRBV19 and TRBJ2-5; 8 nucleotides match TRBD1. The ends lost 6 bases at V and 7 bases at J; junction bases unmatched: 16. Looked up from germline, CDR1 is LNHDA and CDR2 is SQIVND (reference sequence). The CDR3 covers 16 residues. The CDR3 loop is CASRTTGTGPTRTQYF. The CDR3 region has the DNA TGTGCCAGTAGGACTACCGGGACAGGTCCGACTAGGACCCAGTACTTC. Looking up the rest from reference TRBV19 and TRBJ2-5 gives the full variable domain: DGGITQSPKYLFRKEGQNVTLSCEQNLNHDAMYWYRQDPGQGLRLIYYSQIVNDFQKGDIAEGYSVSREKKESFPLTVTSAQKNPTAFYLCASRTTGTGPTRTQYFGPGTRLLVL.

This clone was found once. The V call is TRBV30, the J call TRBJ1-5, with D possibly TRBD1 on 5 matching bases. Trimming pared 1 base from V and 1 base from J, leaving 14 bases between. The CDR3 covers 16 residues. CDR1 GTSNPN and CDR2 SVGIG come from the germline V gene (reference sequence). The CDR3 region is CAWSAHPGLSNQPQHF. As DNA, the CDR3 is TGTGCCTGGAGTGCCCATCCGGGACTGAGCAATCAGCCCCAGCATTTT.

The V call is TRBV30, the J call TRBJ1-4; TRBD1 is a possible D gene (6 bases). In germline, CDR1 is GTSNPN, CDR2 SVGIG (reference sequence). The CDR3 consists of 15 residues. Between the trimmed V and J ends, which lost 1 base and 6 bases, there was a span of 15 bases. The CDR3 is CAWSATRGRDEKLFF. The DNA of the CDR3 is TGTGCCTGGAGTGCAACAAGGGGGAGGGATGAAAAACTGTTTTTT.

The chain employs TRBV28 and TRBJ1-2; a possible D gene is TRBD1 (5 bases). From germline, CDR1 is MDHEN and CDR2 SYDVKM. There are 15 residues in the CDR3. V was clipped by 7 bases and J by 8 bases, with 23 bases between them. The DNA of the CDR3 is TGTGCCAGCACTACTGGAGGGGTAGGGGAATACGGCTACACCTTC. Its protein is CASTTGGVGEYGYTF.